Sequencing of this T cell receptor (beta chain) was carried out in a study of T cell changes during pregnancy in multiple sclerosis (dated by TCRdb to between 2018 and 2021). Describing the broader study: The study examined how the T cell repertoire changed over the course of pregnancy in women with multiple sclerosis.

Details on this clone: Its antigen is not yet known. Qualities for individual bases were not recorded, and no much larger clone is one base off.

CDR1 and CDR2 were assigned from the germline V gene as SGHRS and YFSETQ. The CDR3 measures 15 amino acids from cysteine to phenylalanine. Of the read, only the CDR3 DNA is kept; its 45 bases are in frame from base 1. V and J are trimmed by 4 bases and 3 bases, and the gene matches miss 9 bases of the junction. The library relied on the immunoSEQ multiplex PCR assay. The clones in this table, taken by TCRdb from immuneACCESS, are in-frame only. Not every clone is retained; where verified, under half of the shortfall comes from an unresolved V gene, and the cause of the rest is unknown. This sample gives some 99,000 clones in total; 85% to 95% of them show up just once. 0.99% of the sample is in the top ten clones.

The chain is encoded by TRBV5-1 joined to TRBJ1-2; 7 bases in the junction line up with TRBD1. The source is a female donor with multiple sclerosis, enrolled in a pregnancy study. Here the sequenced sample was peripheral blood, taken after pregnancy. The DNA reads TGCGCCAGCAGCCGCGGAGGAACAGGGGACTATGGCTACACCTTC. It codes for CASSRGGTGDYGYTF.